Following are 19 T cell receptor beta chains from one sample sequenced in a study of blood T cell repertoires in COVID-19. The table came from immunoSEQ multiplex PCR; TCRdb's copy has only in-frame clones and leaves some out. The sample includes a few hundred thousand clones, roughly 87% of them seen just once. The sample taken for sequencing was PBMCs or T cells enriched from blood (not recorded which). Every receptor here comes from a woman aged 30 to 39 who had recovered from COVID-19.

V is TRBV29-1 and J is TRBJ2-7; 12 bases map to TRBD1. Germline trimming cut 7 bases from V and 6 bases from J; bases unmatched to any gene: 7. The CDR3 extends over 13 amino acids. The germline CDR1 and CDR2 sequences are SQVTM and ANQGSEA. The DNA of the CDR3 is TGCAGCGGCGGGGACAGGGGGCTCTCCGAGCAGTACTTC. It is translated as CSGGDRGLSEQYF.

V is TRBV11-1 and J is TRBJ1-1; D is uncertain. Germline CDR1 and CDR2: SGHAT and FQDESV (reference sequence). The CDR3 extends over 14 amino acids. Trimming removed 4 bases at V and 6 bases at J, with 15 bases between. The CDR3 protein is CASSSSTPAAEAFF. CDR3 nucleotide sequence: TGTGCCAGCAGCTCATCGACTCCGGCGGCTGAAGCTTTCTTT. Together with reference TRBV11-1 and TRBJ1-1, the CDR3 gives the full variable domain: EAEVAQSPRYKITEKSQAVAFWCDPISGHATLYWYRQILGQGPELLVQFQDESVVDDSQLPKDRFSAERLKGVDSTLKIQPAELGDSAMYLCASSSSTPAAEAFFGQGTRLTVV.

The chain links TRBV9 to TRBJ2-3; 10 bases map to TRBD2. CDR3 size: 18 residues. Germline loops: CDR1 SGDLS, CDR2 YYNGEE. The V and J ends lost 3 bases and 1 base, in that order; junction bases with no gene match: 11. The CDR3 region is CASSARGIGTSGTDTQYF. The CDR3 nucleotides read TGTGCCAGCAGCGCCCGCGGGATCGGGACTAGCGGCACAGATACGCAGTATTTT.

This chain uses TRBV4-1 with TRBJ1-2; D call uncertain. The CDR3 consists of 12 residues. CDR1 is MGHRA and CDR2 is YSYEKL in the germline V gene. Trimming took 0 bases from V and 11 from J, leaving 10 bases between them. This chain's CDR3 is CASSQDGGKYTF. Here the CDR3 DNA reads TGCGCCAGCAGCCAAGACGGAGGGAAGTACACCTTC.

This chain connects TRBV28 to TRBJ1-2; D perhaps matches TRBD1 (5 bases). CDR3 size: 14 residues. CDR1 and CDR2 from the germline V gene are MDHEN and SYDVKM. Trimming stripped 1 base from V and 5 bases from J, with 11 bases between. Here the CDR3 reads CASSLSPRGYGYTF. CDR3 coding DNA: TGTGCCAGCAGTTTATCCCCTAGGGGTTATGGCTACACCTTC.

This clone was found once. The genes are TRBV12-2 and TRBJ2-7; the table's D call of TRBD2 was not tested on the DNA. TRBV12-2 is described as a pseudogene. The CDR3 runs to 15 residues. The CDR3 DNA reads TGTGCAAGTCGCTTGAGGGCAGGCGAGATTCACGAGCAGTACTTC. Translated, it gives CASRLRAGEIHEQYF.

The genes are TRBV15 and TRBJ1-1; 7 bases match TRBD1. Per the germline V gene, CDR1 is LNHNV and CDR2 is YYDKDF (reference sequence). The CDR3 has 14 amino acids. V was pared by 4 bases and J by 4 bases, with 6 bases of the junction left unmatched. DNA for the CDR3: TGTGCCACCAGCAAAACAGGGGCGGGCACTGAAGCTTTCTTT. Translation gives CATSKTGAGTEAFF. The whole variable domain, filled in from reference TRBV15 and TRBJ1-1, reads DAMVIQNPRYQVTQFGKPVTLSCSQTLNHNVMYWYQQKSSQAPKLLFHYYDKDFNNEADTPDNFQSRRPNTSFCFLDIRSPGLGDTAMYLCATSKTGAGTEAFFGQGTRLTVV.

V usage is TRBV9 and J usage is TRBJ1-3; 7 bases are a match to TRBD1. Germline lookup yields CDR1 SGDLS and CDR2 YYNGEE. V lost 4 bases, J lost 8 bases, and 12 bases stayed unmatched. The CDR3 is 15 residues long. The CDR3 region has the DNA TGTGCCAGCAGCCCCCCAGGGGGGAAGTGGGACACCATATATTTT. As protein: CASSPPGGKWDTIYF.

The genes are TRBV19 and TRBJ2-1; TRBD2 agrees at 10 bases. V lost 7 bases to trimming and J lost 3 bases; unmatched junction nucleotides: 0. The germline V gene has CDR1 LNHDA and CDR2 SQIVND (reference sequence). There are 13 residues in the CDR3. The CDR3 loop reads CASTSGSYNEQFF. The CDR3 nucleotides are TGTGCCAGTACTAGCGGGAGCTACAATGAGCAGTTCTTC.

On this clone: Other nucleotide sequences from this sample produce the same CDR3. The CDR3 nucleotides are TGTGCCAGCAGCTTCACAGGTCTGAACACTGAAGCTTTCTTT. Protein product: CASSFTGLNTEAFF. The rearrangement links TRBV7-9 to TRBJ1-1, with TRBD1 as a possible D gene (5 bases). Germline CDR1 reads SEHNR; CDR2 reads FQNEAQ (reference sequence). The CDR3 is made up of 14 amino acids. V was pared by 3 bases and J by 0 bases, with 8 bases between.

The genes are TRBV12-5 and TRBJ2-1; tentatively, D is TRBD2 (6 bases). Germline V gene sequence: CDR1 LGHNT, CDR2 FRNRAP. V lost 5 bases and J 3 bases, leaving 14 bases between the germline ends. The CDR3 has 15 amino acids. The CDR3 DNA is TGTGCTAGTGGTACCTCGGGACTCTTCTACAATGAGCAGTTCTTC. It encodes CASGTSGLFYNEQFF.

This chain links TRBV29-1 with TRBJ2-3, with 11 bases aligning to TRBD2. This CDR3 region has 15 residues. V shed 6 bases and J 4 bases; nucleotides not matched to a gene: 9. Germline V gives CDR1 SQVTM, CDR2 ANQGSEA. CDR3 sequence reads: CSVSATSGGADTQYF. The CDR3 DNA follows: TGCAGCGTCTCCGCCACTAGCGGGGGTGCAGATACGCAGTATTTT.

In this sample, this clone turned up once. V is TRBV3-1 (or the pseudogene TRBV3-2) and J is TRBJ2-5; 8 bases align to TRBD2. Trimming took 5 bases from V and 5 from J; bases not matched to a gene: 13. CDR1 and CDR2 from the germline V gene are LGHDT and YNNKEL (reference sequence). This CDR3 has 16 amino acids. The CDR3 sequence: CASSRISGVLLETQYF. DNA of the CDR3: TGTGCCAGCAGCAGGATTAGCGGGGTCCTCTTGGAGACCCAGTACTTC.

This chain links TRBV3-1 (or the pseudogene TRBV3-2) with TRBJ2-5, with TRBD2 identical over 7 bases. In germline, CDR1 is LGHDT, CDR2 YNNKEL (reference sequence). V lost 4 bases and J lost 5; bases outside the gene matches: 13. This CDR3 has 16 residues. CDR3 in DNA: TGTGCCAGCAGCCCAGGGCGATTAGCGGGTTCGGAGACCCAGTACTTC. It specifies CASSPGRLAGSETQYF.

This chain connects TRBV28 to TRBJ1-1; no clear D. The CDR3 is 14 residues long. The germline V and J ends were trimmed by 6 bases and 2 bases, with 13 bases remaining between them. Germline V gene lookup returns CDR1 MDHEN and CDR2 SYDVKM. The CDR3 DNA reads TGTGCCAGCAGAAGGATTCGCGGAAACACTGAAGCTTTCTTT. Translation: CASRRIRGNTEAFF.

The rearrangement joins TRBV19 to TRBJ2-1; 7 bases align to TRBD2. This CDR3 has 13 residues. Trimming cost V 4 bases and J 4 bases; bases outside gene matches: 1. Looked up from germline, CDR1 is LNHDA and CDR2 is SQIVND (reference sequence). CDR3 in DNA: TGTGCCAGTAGTACGGGACTATACAATGAGCAGTTCTTC. Its protein is CASSTGLYNEQFF.

The chain employs TRBV5-1 and TRBJ1-2; 7 bases match TRBD1. J lost 3 bases, V lost 1 base, and 3 bases had no gene match. Looked up from germline, CDR1 is SGHRS and CDR2 is YFSETQ. This CDR3 contains 14 residues. CDR3 residues: CASSLTGTDYGYTF. The CDR3 nucleotides are TGCGCCAGCAGCTTGACCGGGACAGACTATGGCTACACCTTC. Complete variable domain (other parts from reference TRBV5-1 and TRBJ1-2): KAGVTQTPRYLIKTRGQQVTLSCSPISGHRSVSWYQQTPGQGLQFLFEYFSETQRNKGNFPGRFSGRQFSNSRSEMNVSTLELGDSALYLCASSLTGTDYGYTFGSGTRLTVV.

The V gene is TRBV2, the J gene TRBJ1-6, with 9 bases lining up with TRBD1. After removal of 5 bases from V and 10 bases from J, the junction contained 12 bases not matched to a gene. The CDR3 has 16 amino acids. Germline V gene lookup returns CDR1 SNHLY and CDR2 FYNNEI. In DNA, the CDR3 is TGTGCCAGCAGTTCAACCGGGACAGGGAGGGAATCACCCCTCCACTTT. It yields the protein CASSSTGTGRESPLHF.

The rearrangement uses TRBV6-1 and TRBJ1-1, with TRBD1 matching over 7 bases. The CDR3 has 15 amino acids. Germline trimming cut 2 bases from V and 1 base from J; bases unmatched to any gene: 4. Germline V gives CDR1 MNHNS, CDR2 SASEGT. The CDR3 nucleotides are TGTGCCAGCAGTGAAACAGGGGATCGGAACACTGAAGCTTTCTTT. Amino acids: CASSETGDRNTEAFF.